The T cell receptor (beta chain) described here comes from a study of neoadjuvant anti-PD-1 for oral cavity cancer. PBMC libraries mostly used about 490 ng of input genomic DNA, with six replicates per sample. TCRdb's copy holds only in-frame clones and misses some; the assay was immunoSEQ multiplex PCR. The sample records about 68,000 clones, 85% being singletons. The length of the CDR3 is 14 residues. V was pared by 5 bases and J by 7 bases, with 14 bases between. From germline, CDR1 is KGHSH and CDR2 LQKENI. Time point of the sample: after neoadjuvant nivolumab, at surgical resection. These newly diagnosed stage II-IVA oral cavity squamous cell carcinoma patients had no prior systemic or radiation treatment. This clone has only one observation.

This TCR derives from a person between 40 and 79 years old with oral cavity squamous cell carcinoma. Specimen: PBMCs, collected after nivolumab (anti-PD-1) treatment. The V gene is TRBV18, the J gene TRBJ1-4, with a weak D call TRBD1 (5 bases). The CDR3 DNA is TGTGCCAGCTCATCTGGGACCGGGATTGAAAAACTGTTTTTT. Its translation: CASSSGTGIEKLFF.